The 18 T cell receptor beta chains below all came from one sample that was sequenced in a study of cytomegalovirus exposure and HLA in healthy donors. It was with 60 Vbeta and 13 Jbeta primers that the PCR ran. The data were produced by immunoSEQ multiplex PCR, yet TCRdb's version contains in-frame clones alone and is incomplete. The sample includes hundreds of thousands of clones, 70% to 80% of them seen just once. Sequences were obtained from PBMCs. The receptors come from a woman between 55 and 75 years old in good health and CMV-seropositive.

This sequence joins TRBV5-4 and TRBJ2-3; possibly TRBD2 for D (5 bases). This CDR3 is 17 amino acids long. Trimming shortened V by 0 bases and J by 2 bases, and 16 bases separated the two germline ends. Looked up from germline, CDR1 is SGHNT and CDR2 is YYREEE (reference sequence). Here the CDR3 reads CASSLVTSGDLTDTQYF. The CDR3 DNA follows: TGTGCCAGCAGCTTGGTTACCAGCGGAGACCTCACAGATACGCAGTATTTT.

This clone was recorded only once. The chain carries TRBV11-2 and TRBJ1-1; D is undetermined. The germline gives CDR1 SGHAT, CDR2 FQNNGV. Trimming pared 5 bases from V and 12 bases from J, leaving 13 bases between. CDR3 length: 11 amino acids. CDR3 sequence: CASSSGLETFF. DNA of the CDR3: TGTGCCAGCAGCAGTGGACTGGAAACTTTCTTT. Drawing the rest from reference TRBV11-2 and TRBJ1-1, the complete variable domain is EAGVAQSPRYKIIEKRQSVAFWCNPISGHATLYWYQQILGQGPKLLIQFQNNGVVDDSQLPKDRFSAERLKGVDSTLKIQPAKLEDSAVYLCASSSGLETFFGQGTRLTVV.

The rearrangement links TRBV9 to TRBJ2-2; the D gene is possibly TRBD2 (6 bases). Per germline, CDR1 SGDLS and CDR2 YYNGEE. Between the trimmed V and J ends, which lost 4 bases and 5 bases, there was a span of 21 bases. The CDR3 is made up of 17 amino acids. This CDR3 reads CASSPRLDSLKTGELFF. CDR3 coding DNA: TGTGCCAGCAGCCCCCGACTAGACTCATTAAAAACCGGGGAGCTGTTTTTT.

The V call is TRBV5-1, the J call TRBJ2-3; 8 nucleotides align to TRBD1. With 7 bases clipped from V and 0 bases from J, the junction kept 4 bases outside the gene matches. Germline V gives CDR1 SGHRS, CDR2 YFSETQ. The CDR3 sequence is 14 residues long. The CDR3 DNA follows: TGCGCCAGCCGACAGGGGAGTAGCACAGATACGCAGTATTTT. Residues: CASRQGSSTDTQYF.

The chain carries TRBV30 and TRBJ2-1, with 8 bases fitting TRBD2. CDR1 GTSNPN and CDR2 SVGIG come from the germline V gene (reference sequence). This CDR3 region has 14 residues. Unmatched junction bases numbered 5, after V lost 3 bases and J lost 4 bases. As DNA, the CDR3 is TGTGCCTGGAGGCCGGGACTAGTTTACAATGAGCAGTTCTTC. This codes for CAWRPGLVYNEQFF.

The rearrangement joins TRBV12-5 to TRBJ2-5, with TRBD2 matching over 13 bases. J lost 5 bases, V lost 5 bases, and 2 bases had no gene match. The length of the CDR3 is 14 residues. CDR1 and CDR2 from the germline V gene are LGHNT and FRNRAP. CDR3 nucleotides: TGTGCTAGTGGTCTGGGACTAGCGGGGGAGACCCAGTACTTC. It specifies CASGLGLAGETQYF. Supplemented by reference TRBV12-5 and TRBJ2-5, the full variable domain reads DARVTQTPRHKVTEMGQEVTMRCQPILGHNTVFWYRQTMMQGLELLAYFRNRAPLDDSGMPKDRFSAEMPDATLATLKIQPSEPRDSAVYFCASGLGLAGETQYFGPGTRLLVL.

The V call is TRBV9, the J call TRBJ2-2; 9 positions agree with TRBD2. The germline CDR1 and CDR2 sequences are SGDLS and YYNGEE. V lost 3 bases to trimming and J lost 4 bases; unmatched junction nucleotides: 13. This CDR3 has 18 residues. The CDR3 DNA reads TGTGCCAGCAGCGCCTCCCCTAGTAGCGGGAGACCCACCGGGGAGCTGTTTTTT. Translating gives CASSASPSSGRPTGELFF. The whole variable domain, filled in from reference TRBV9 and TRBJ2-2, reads DSGVTQTPKHLITATGQRVTLRCSPRSGDLSVYWYQQSLDQGLQFLIQYYNGEERAKGNILERFSAQQFPDLHSELNLSSLELGDSALYFCASSASPSSGRPTGELFFGEGSRLTVL.

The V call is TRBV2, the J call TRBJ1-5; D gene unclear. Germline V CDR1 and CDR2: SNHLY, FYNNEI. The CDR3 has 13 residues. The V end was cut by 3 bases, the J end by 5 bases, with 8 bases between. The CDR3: CASSDVSDQPQHF. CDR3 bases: TGTGCCAGCAGTGACGTGAGTGATCAGCCCCAGCATTTT. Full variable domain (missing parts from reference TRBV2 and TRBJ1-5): EPEVTQTPSHQVTQMGQEVILRCVPISNHLYFYWYRQILGQKVEFLVSFYNNEISEKSEIFDDQFSVERPDGSNFTLKIRSTKLEDSAMYFCASSDVSDQPQHFGDGTRLSIL.

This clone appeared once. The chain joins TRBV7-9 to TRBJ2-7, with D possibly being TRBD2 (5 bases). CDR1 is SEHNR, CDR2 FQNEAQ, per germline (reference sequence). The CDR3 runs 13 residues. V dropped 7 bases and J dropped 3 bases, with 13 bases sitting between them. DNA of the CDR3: TGTGCCAGCAACGACAAGGGAGACTACGAGCAGTACTTC. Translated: CASNDKGDYEQYF.

Here the CDR3 reads CASSRTYGGSSYNEQFF. The CDR3 coding sequence is TGTGCCAGCAGCCGCACCTATGGGGGGAGCTCCTACAATGAGCAGTTCTTC. The chain carries TRBV4-2 and TRBJ2-1; weak D call: TRBD2 (6 bases). The CDR3 length is 17 residues. With 4 bases removed from V and 0 bases from J, the gap between germline ends came to 16 bases. CDR1 is LGHNA, CDR2 YNFKEQ, per germline.

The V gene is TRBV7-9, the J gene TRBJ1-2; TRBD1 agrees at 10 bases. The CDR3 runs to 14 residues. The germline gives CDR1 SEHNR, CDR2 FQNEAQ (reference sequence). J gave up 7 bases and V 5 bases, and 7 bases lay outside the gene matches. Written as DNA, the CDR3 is TGTGCCAGCAGCCCCCGGACAGGGGGTTTTGGCTACACCTTC. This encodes CASSPRTGGFGYTF.

CDR3 loop: CASSLTLAGGQTQYF. CDR3 sequence (DNA): TGTGCCAGCAGCTTAACTCTAGCGGGGGGGCAGACCCAGTACTTC. The rearrangement links TRBV11-2 to TRBJ2-5, with 12 bases identical to TRBD2. V was pared by 2 bases and J by 6 bases, with 4 bases of the junction left unmatched. Germline V CDR1 and CDR2: SGHAT, FQNNGV. The CDR3 is 15 residues long.

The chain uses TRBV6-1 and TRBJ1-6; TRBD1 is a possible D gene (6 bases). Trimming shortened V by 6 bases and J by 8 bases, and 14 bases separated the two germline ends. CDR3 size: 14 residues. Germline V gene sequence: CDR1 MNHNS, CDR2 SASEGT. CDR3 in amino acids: CASSEGGVHSPLHF. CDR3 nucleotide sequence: TGTGCCAGCAGCGAGGGGGGGGTACATTCACCCCTCCACTTT.

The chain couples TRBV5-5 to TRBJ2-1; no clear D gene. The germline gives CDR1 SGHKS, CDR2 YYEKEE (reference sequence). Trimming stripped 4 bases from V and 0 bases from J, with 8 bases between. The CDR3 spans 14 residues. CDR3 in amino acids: CASSNWASYNEQFF. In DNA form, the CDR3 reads TGTGCCAGCAGCAATTGGGCCTCCTACAATGAGCAGTTCTTC.

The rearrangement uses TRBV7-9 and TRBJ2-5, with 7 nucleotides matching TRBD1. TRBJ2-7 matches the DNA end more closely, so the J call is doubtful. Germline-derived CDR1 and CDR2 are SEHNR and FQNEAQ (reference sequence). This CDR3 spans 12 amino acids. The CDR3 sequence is CASPDRVYEQYF. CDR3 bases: TGTGCCAGCCCCGACAGGGTCTACGAGCAGTACTTC.

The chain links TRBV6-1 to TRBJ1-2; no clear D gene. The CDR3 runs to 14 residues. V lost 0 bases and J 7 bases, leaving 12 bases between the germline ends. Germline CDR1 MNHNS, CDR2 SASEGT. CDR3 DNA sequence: TGTGCCAGCAGTGAAGCTGCCACTAGAAGTGGCTACACCTTC. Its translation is CASSEAATRSGYTF.

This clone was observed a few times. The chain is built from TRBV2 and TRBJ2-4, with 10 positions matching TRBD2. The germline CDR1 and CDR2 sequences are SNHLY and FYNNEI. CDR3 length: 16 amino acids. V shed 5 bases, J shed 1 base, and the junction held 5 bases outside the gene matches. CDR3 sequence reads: CASSTSGAVAKNIQYF. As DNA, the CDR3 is TGTGCCAGCAGTACTAGCGGGGCGGTGGCCAAAAACATTCAGTACTTC. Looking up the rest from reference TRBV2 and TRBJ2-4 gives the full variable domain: EPEVTQTPSHQVTQMGQEVILRCVPISNHLYFYWYRQILGQKVEFLVSFYNNEISEKSEIFDDQFSVERPDGSNFTLKIRSTKLEDSAMYFCASSTSGAVAKNIQYFGAGTRLSVL.

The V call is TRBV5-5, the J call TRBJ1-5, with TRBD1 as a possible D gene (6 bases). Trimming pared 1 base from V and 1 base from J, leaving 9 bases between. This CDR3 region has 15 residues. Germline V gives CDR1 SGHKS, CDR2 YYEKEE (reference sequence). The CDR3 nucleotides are TGTGCCAGCAGCTTGACAGGGTTAAGCAATCAGCCCCAGCATTTT. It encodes CASSLTGLSNQPQHF. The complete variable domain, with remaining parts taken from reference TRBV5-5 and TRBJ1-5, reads DAGVTQSPTHLIKTRGQQVTLRCSPISGHKSVSWYQQVLGQGPQFIFQYYEKEERGRGNFPDRFSARQFPNYSSELNVNALLLGDSALYLCASSLTGLSNQPQHFGDGTRLSIL.